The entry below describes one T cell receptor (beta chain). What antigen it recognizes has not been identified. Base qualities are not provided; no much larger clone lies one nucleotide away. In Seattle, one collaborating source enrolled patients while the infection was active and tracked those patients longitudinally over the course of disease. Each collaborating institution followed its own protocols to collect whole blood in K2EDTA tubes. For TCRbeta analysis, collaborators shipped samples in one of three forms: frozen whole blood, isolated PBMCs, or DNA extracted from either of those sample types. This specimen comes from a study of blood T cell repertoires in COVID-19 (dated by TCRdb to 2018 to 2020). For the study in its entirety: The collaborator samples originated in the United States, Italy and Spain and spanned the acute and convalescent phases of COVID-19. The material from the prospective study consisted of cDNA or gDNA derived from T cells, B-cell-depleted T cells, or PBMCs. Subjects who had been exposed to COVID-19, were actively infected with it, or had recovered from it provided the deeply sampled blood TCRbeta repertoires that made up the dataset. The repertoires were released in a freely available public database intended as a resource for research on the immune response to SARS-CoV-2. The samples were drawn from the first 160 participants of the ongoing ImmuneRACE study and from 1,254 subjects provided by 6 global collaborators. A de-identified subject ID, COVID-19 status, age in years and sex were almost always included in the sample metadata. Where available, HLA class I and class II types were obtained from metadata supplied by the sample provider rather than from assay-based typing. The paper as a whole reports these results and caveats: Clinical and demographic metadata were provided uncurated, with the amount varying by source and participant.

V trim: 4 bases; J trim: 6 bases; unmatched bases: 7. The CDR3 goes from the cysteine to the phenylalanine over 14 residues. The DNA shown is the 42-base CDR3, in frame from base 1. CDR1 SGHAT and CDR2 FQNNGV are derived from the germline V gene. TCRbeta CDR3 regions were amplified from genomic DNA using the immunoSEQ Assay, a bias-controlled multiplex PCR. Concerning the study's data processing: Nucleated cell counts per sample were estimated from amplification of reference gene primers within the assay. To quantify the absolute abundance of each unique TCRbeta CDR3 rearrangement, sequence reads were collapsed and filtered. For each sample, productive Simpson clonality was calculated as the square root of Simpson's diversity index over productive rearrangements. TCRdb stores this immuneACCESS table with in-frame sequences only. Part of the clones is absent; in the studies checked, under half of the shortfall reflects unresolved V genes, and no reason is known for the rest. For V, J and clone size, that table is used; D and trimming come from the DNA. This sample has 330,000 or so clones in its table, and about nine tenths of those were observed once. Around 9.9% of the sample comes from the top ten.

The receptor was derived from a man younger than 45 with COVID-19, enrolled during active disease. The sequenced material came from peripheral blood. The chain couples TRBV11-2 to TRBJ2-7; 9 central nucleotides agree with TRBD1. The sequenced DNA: TGTGCCAGCAGCTCGGACAGGGGACTAATCGAGCAGTACTTC. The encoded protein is CASSSDRGLIEQYF. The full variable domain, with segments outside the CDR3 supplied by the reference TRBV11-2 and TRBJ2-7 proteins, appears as EAGVAQSPRYKIIEKRQSVAFWCNPISGHATLYWYQQILGQGPKLLIQFQNNGVVDDSQLPKDRFSAERLKGVDSTLKIQPAKLEDSAVYLCASSSDRGLIEQYFGPGTRLTVT.